This TCR beta chain was recorded in a study of cytomegalovirus exposure and HLA in healthy donors. On the study more broadly: Roughly 80 million unique TCRs from HLA-typed donors made up an early data release.

As regards this clone: Its antigen is unknown.

Points from the study as a whole: Equally common other TCR beta chains were less clonally expanded than HLA-associated ones, a later analysis found. Among CMV-associated TCR beta chains, most appeared HLA-restricted in a later analysis.

The PCR had 60 Vbeta and 13 Jbeta primers. Profiled with immunoSEQ multiplex PCR; TCRdb holds only in-frame clones, not every one. The sample has 130,000 to 150,000 clones, roughly four fifths seen once. This CDR3 comprises 15 residues. The V segment lost 5 bases and the J segment 2 bases; nucleotides outside the gene matches: 7. CDR1 and CDR2 (germline): GTSNPN, SVGIG (reference sequence). The chain uses TRBV30 and TRBJ1-3; 9 positions agree with TRBD1. The clonotype comes from a woman aged 45-59 years in good health and CMV-seronegative. The sequenced sample was PBMCs. CDR3 sequence reads: CAWYRDRAAGNTIYF. The CDR3 DNA reads as TGTGCCTGGTATCGGGACAGGGCGGCTGGAAACACCATATATTTT.